Listed below are T cell receptor beta chains from one sample, sequenced in a study of CD4 T cells in relation to SARS-CoV-2 and coronaviruses. No antigen is known for these receptors. The protocol was immunoSEQ multiplex PCR, while the TCRdb copy is restricted to in-frame clones and leaves out a portion. The sample lists about 12,000 clones, 69% occurring once. Sequenced sample: CD4+ T cells from PBMCs, cultured in vitro. The receptors derive from a human donor in good health. Each CDR3 is given with its conserved first and last residue. A D gene is named only where the DNA matches it firmly. Where a row states a size, it is once, few, many or the class of an expanded clone; other rows omit it.

j_call clone_size v_call d_call cdr3_nt cdr3_aa
TRBJ2-2 - TRBV5-1 TRBD2 TGCGCCAGCAGCTTCCTGACTAGCAGGAACACCGGGGAGCTGTTTTTT CASSFLTSRNTGELFF
TRBJ1-2 - TRBV9 - TGTGCCAGCAGCGTAGCTGGACGGGCGAACTATGGCTACACCTTC CASSVAGRANYGYTF
TRBJ1-2 - TRBV9 - TGTGCCAGCAGCCCTCCTGTCGGGCAGACCTATGGCTACACCTTC CASSPPVGQTYGYTF
TRBJ2-3 - TRBV10-1 TRBD2 TGCGCCAGCAGAACTAGCGGGAGCGATACGCAGTATTTT CASRTSGSDTQYF
TRBJ2-5 - TRBV11-2 - TGTGCCAGCAGCTTAAACATCCGACTAGGGAATCAAGAGACCCAGTACTTC CASSLNIRLGNQETQYF
TRBJ2-5 - TRBV11-3 TRBD1 TGTGCCAGCAGCTTAGGCCGCGGACAGGGCGGAGAGACCCAGTACTTC CASSLGRGQGGETQYF
TRBJ1-1 - TRBV3-1/TRBV3-2 - TGTGCCAGCAGCCAAGGATCGAGTGAGAACACTGAAGCTTTCTTT CASSQGSSENTEAFF
TRBJ1-5 - TRBV9 - TGTGCCAGCAGCGTTGGGGAGGAAGATAGCAATCAGCCCCAGCATTTT CASSVGEEDSNQPQHF
TRBJ2-7 - TRBV2 - TGTGCCAGCAGTGGAAACTACGAGCAGTACTTC CASSGNYEQYF
TRBJ2-6 few TRBV19 - TGTGCCAGTAGTATGGGACAAGGATCTGGGGCCAACGTCCTGACTTTC CASSMGQGSGANVLTF
TRBJ2-7 - TRBV3-1/TRBV3-2 - TGTGCCAGCAGCCAAGATACCGGACAGTCCGAGCAGTACTTC CASSQDTGQSEQYF
TRBJ2-5 - TRBV25-1 - TGTGCCAGCAGTCGAAATACAGGACCGCAAGAGACCCAGTACTTC CASSRNTGPQETQYF
TRBJ1-2 - TRBV3-1/TRBV3-2 - TGTGCCAGCAGCCAAGGATTAAGGCCCATCGATGACTACACCTTC CASSQGLRPIDDYTF
TRBJ2-3 - TRBV28 - TGTGCCAGCAGCTCTCCAGGCGGGGCCAACACAGATACGCAGTATTTT CASSSPGGANTDTQYF
TRBJ2-1 - TRBV18 TRBD1 TGTGCCAGCTCCCGAAAGACAGGGTTACATGAGCAGTTCTTC CASSRKTGLHEQFF
TRBJ1-2 - TRBV11-2 TRBD1 TGTGCCAGCAGCTATGACAGGGCATCCAGTTATGGCTACACCTTC CASSYDRASSYGYTF
TRBJ2-7 - TRBV11-2 - TGTGCCAGCAGCTCGCCCCGTCAGGACAGTGCTTTATCCTACGAGCAGTACTTC CASSSPRQDSALSYEQYF
TRBJ2-5 - TRBV11-2 TRBD1 TGTGCCAGCAGCACCCGGACAGGGGGTGGAGAGACCCAGTACTTC CASSTRTGGGETQYF
TRBJ1-2 - TRBV4-1 - TGCGCCAGCAGCCAAGATCGGGTTAACTATGGCTACACCTTC CASSQDRVNYGYTF
TRBJ1-1 - TRBV19 - TGTGCCAGTAGTTCCCAGGGATTCCCGAACACTGAAGCTTTCTTT CASSSQGFPNTEAFF
TRBJ2-7 few TRBV2 - TGTGCCAGCAGTGAAGGATCATACCATGAGCAGTACTTC CASSEGSYHEQYF
TRBJ2-7 few TRBV4-1 TRBD1 TGCGCCAGCAGCCGGAATGACCTGGGACAGGGGGCCTACGAGCAGTACTTC CASSRNDLGQGAYEQYF
TRBJ1-1 - TRBV15 - TGTGCCACCAGCAGTGGGGGGGGTAGGACTGAAGCTTTCTTT CATSSGGGRTEAFF
TRBJ1-1 - TRBV5-1 TRBD1 TGCGCCAGCAGCTTGTATCTTCCGGGACAGGGGGTGGAGGGAGCTTTCTTT CASSLYLPGQGVEGAFF
TRBJ2-1 - TRBV4-2 TRBD2 TGTGCCAGCAGCCAAGAGCTAGCGGGACTGGGATACGACAATGAGCAGTTCTTC CASSQELAGLGYDNEQFF
TRBJ2-7 few TRBV15 - TGTGCCACCAGCAGAGGGACGGTAGGGGTGAGCGAGCAGTACTTC CATSRGTVGVSEQYF
TRBJ2-6 - TRBV6-1 - TGTGCCAGCAGTGAAGCTAGCTCTGGGGCCAACGTCCTGACTTTC CASSEASSGANVLTF
TRBJ2-5 - TRBV6-2/TRBV6-3 TRBD2 TGTGCCAGCAGCGGACTAGCGGGTAAAGAGACCCAGTACTTC CASSGLAGKETQYF
TRBJ2-3 - TRBV5-1 - TGCGCCAGCAGCTTGAGGGGCGGGCGCACAGATACGCAGTATTTT CASSLRGGRTDTQYF
TRBJ2-1 - TRBV7-2 - TGTGCCAGCAGCTTAGTCCTAGCGGGCGACAGGGCGATTAATGAGCAGTTCTTC CASSLVLAGDRAINEQFF
TRBJ2-3 - TRBV18 - TGTGCCAGCTCCCGAGGTGGGGCAGATACGCAGTATTTT CASSRGGADTQYF
TRBJ2-7 few TRBV20-1 - TGCAGTGCTAGTTTGACAGTATACGAGCAGTACTTC CSASLTVYEQYF
TRBJ2-5 - TRBV3-1/TRBV3-2 - TGTGCCAGCAGCCATCTCGGCGAGACCCAGTACTTC CASSHLGETQYF
TRBJ2-2 - TRBV18 - TGTGCCAGCTCACCACCGGTCGGCAGGGGGAACACCGGGGAGCTGTTTTTT CASSPPVGRGNTGELFF
TRBJ2-5 - TRBV9 - TGTGCCAGCAGCGTAGGGGGCGGACAAGAGACCCAGTACTTC CASSVGGGQETQYF
TRBJ2-5 once TRBV12-5 TRBD1 TGTGCTAGTGGTTCCGGGACAGGGGTAGAGACCCAGTACTTC CASGSGTGVETQYF
TRBJ2-5 - TRBV7-3 TRBD2 TGTGCCAGCAGCTTAGGGCACGGGAGGGTTGGGGAGACCCAGTACTTC CASSLGHGRVGETQYF
TRBJ1-4 - TRBV10-2 - TGCGCCAGCAGGCTAGGGGGGCCAACTAATGAAAAACTGTTTTTT CASRLGGPTNEKLFF
TRBJ2-1 - TRBV6-5 TRBD1 TGTGCCAGCAGTTATGACAGGGGGCATGAGCAGTTCTTC CASSYDRGHEQFF
TRBJ1-6 - TRBV6-5 - TGTGCCAGCAGTTCGGGATCCGAAAATTCACCCCTCCACTTT CASSSGSENSPLHF
TRBJ2-3 few TRBV4-1 TRBD2 TGCGCCAGCAGCCGCGGGGGAAGCACAGATACGCAGTATTTT CASSRGGSTDTQYF
TRBJ1-6 few TRBV20-1 - TGCAGTGCAGGACCCGATTCACCCCTCCACTTT CSAGPDSPLHF
TRBJ2-5 - TRBV14 - TGTGCCAGCAGCCCGAGCTCCGGATCGACCCAGTACTTC CASSPSSGSTQYF
TRBJ2-1 - TRBV28 - TGTGCCAGCAGTTTAACGGGTGCCTACAATGAGCAGTTCTTC CASSLTGAYNEQFF
TRBJ2-5 once TRBV10-3 TRBD1 TGTGCCACCAGGAAAGACAGGGGGGAAGAGACCCAGTACTTC CATRKDRGEETQYF
TRBJ1-1 few TRBV19 - TGTGCCAGTATGTTTCGGCAATATCGAGGACAGAACACTGAAGCTTTCTTT CASMFRQYRGQNTEAFF
TRBJ1-5 - TRBV18 TRBD1 TGTGCCAGCTCGGTGGACAGGGGAAATCAGCCCCAGCATTTT CASSVDRGNQPQHF
TRBJ2-1 - TRBV6-2/TRBV6-3 TRBD2 TGTGCCAGCAGACCTAGGACTAGGACCCGAGTATACAATGAGCAGTTCTTC CASRPRTRTRVYNEQFF
TRBJ1-4 - TRBV19 TRBD1 TGTGCCAGTACCCCAGACAGGGGCACCTCGAAACTGTTTTTT CASTPDRGTSKLFF
TRBJ2-3 - TRBV4-2 TRBD2 TGTGCCAGCACCATAGCGGGAGGGAACACAGATACGCAGTATTTT CASTIAGGNTDTQYF
TRBJ2-2 - TRBV2 TRBD1 TGTGCCACGAGACAGGGTGGCACCGGGGAGCTGTTTTTT CATRQGGTGELFF
TRBJ1-5 - TRBV7-2 TRBD1 TGTGCCAGCAATACAGGGGGCCATAGCAATCAGCCCCAGCATTTT CASNTGGHSNQPQHF
TRBJ1-6 - TRBV19 - TGTGCCAGCCGGGCCGAAAATAATTCACCCCTCCACTTT CASRAENNSPLHF
TRBJ2-3 - TRBV18 - TGTGCCAGCTCACCCCTTCAGCGGGGCACAGATACGCAGTATTTT CASSPLQRGTDTQYF